This T cell receptor (beta chain) comes out of a study of T cell responses to AZD1222 COVID-19 vaccine. Germline V gene sequence: CDR1 LNHDA, CDR2 SQIVND (reference sequence). The V and J ends lost 4 bases and 2 bases respectively, with 11 bases between them. The CDR3 is made up of 14 amino acids. Clones were read by immunoSEQ multiplex PCR, and TCRdb kept only the in-frame ones, dropping some. The sample yields approximately 110,000 clones, approximately 88% seen once. The chain recombines TRBV19 with TRBJ1-2; D perhaps matches TRBD1 (6 bases). This clonotype was obtained from an adult in good health. The sample was peripheral blood, taken on day 0 of AZD1222 vaccination. As DNA, the CDR3 is TGTGCCAGTAGTAAAACAGGGCTCAACTATGGCTACACCTTC. Amino acids: CASSKTGLNYGYTF.